This T cell receptor beta chain comes out of a study of cytomegalovirus exposure and HLA in healthy donors. PCR amplification relied on 60 Vbeta primers (plus 13 Jbeta primers). Using immunoSEQ multiplex PCR, the repertoire was profiled, and TCRdb retains in-frame clones only, with some absent. The sample has 86,000 or so clones, about 85% seen once. Germline CDR1 is SGHNT and CDR2 is YYREEE (reference sequence). The CDR3 runs to 16 residues. The junction had 6 bases not matched to a gene; V was cut back by 1 base and J by 3 bases. The receptor comes from a middle-aged woman in good health and CMV-seropositive. The J gene is TRBJ1-3, the V gene TRBV5-4, with 8 bases matching TRBD1. The sequencing input was PBMCs. The CDR3 sequence is CASSLTPGQDGNTIYF. For the CDR3, the DNA is TGTGCCAGCAGCTTGACGCCGGGACAGGATGGAAACACCATATATTTT. Combining the CDR3 with reference TRBV5-4 and TRBJ1-3 gives the whole variable domain ETGVTQSPTHLIKTRGQQVTLRCSSQSGHNTVSWYQQALGQGPQFIFQYYREEENGRGNFPPRFSGLQFPNYSSELNVNALELDDSALYLCASSLTPGQDGNTIYFGEGSWLTVV.